Given below is one T cell receptor beta chain in context. This sample was taken from a study of blood T cell repertoires in COVID-19. Study information: Researchers got acute and convalescent COVID-19 samples from the United States, Italy and Spain. From T cells, B-cell-depleted T cells, or PBMCs came the material, which was cDNA or gDNA.

Germline V gives CDR1 SSHAT, CDR2 FNYEAQ (reference sequence). The CDR3 is made up of 16 amino acids. The trim removed 5 bases at V and 7 bases at J, leaving 10 bases unmatched. Per the authors' pipeline: Estimated nucleated cell counts came from reference gene primer amplification. This table comes from immunoSEQ multiplex PCR, and its TCRdb copy is limited to in-frame clones, with some not included. V, J and clone size reflect that table, while D and trimming were determined from the DNA. The sample has roughly 280,000 clones; around nine tenths are singletons. This chain uses TRBV7-7 with TRBJ2-2, with TRBD2 matching 10 bases. The source of this sequence is a man aged 25-45 years with active or convalescent COVID-19. The sample consisted of peripheral blood. The CDR3 coding sequence is TGTGCCAGCAGCCCCCGCCCCGGACTAGCGGACGGGGAGCTGTTTTTT. Translated, it gives CASSPRPGLADGELFF. Filled out from reference TRBV7-7 and TRBJ2-2, the complete variable domain reads GAGVSQSPRYKVTKRGQDVTLRCDPISSHATLYWYQQALGQGPEFLTYFNYEAQPDKSGLPSDRFSAERPEGSISTLTIQRTEQRDSAMYRCASSPRPGLADGELFFGEGSRLTVL.